Shown below are 8 T cell receptor beta chains from a single sample sequenced in a study of T cells in Graves' hyperthyroidism and ophthalmopathy. The source material, RNA transcripts, was used to amplify TCR beta CDR3 regions. In the first-round RT-PCR of the TCR CDR3, the HTBI primer set was used. TCRdb fed the multiplex PCR reads into MiXCR, producing one record per CDR3 protein. This table holds more than 300,000 distinct CDR3 sequences, roughly 17% found once. Sequencing was done on a sample of blood. The receptors derive from a woman aged 25 to 39 with Graves' hyperthyroidism that later progressed to Graves' ophthalmopathy.

This clonotype has a count of ten or more. V is TRBV2 and J is TRBJ2-3, with D hard to call. Trimming pared 4 bases from V and 5 bases from J, leaving 7 bases between. Germline-derived CDR1 and CDR2 are SNHLY and FYNNEI. The CDR3 is made up of 12 amino acids. CDR3 nucleotide sequence: TGTGCCAGCAGTGCGTCGGGAGATACGCAGTATTTT. Protein product: CASSASGDTQYF.

There are many counts of this clonotype. J is TRBJ2-3 and V is TRBV2; a possible D gene is TRBD2 (5 bases). CDR1 is SNHLY, CDR2 FYNNEI, per germline. The CDR3 extends over 17 amino acids. With 3 bases removed from V and 7 bases from J, the gap between germline ends came to 23 bases. CDR3 bases: TGTGCCAGCAGTGAGCCTTCCGGACTTCCAACGGCAAATACGCAGTATTTT. Translating gives CASSEPSGLPTANTQYF.

V gene TRBV29-1 combines with J gene TRBJ2-4, with D tentatively TRBD1 (6 bases). Germline CDR1 reads SQVTM; CDR2 reads ANQGSEA. V dropped 5 bases and J dropped 5 bases, with 10 bases sitting between them. This CDR3 comprises 12 residues. The CDR3 DNA is TGCAGCGTTTGGGGGCTGGAAAACATTCAGTACTTC. It specifies CSVWGLENIQYF.

This clonotype was seen at least ten times. V gene TRBV27 combines with J gene TRBJ1-2; no firm D call. CDR1 is MNHEY, CDR2 SMNVEV, per germline (reference sequence). V was trimmed by 4 bases and J by 4 bases, leaving 10 bases between them. CDR3 length: 13 amino acids. The CDR3 region is CASSYLGSYGYTF. For the CDR3, the DNA is TGTGCCAGCAGTTACCTCGGGTCCTATGGCTACACCTTC.

Note on this clonotype: This may come from a read error, since a much larger clone is one base off. This rearrangement joins TRBV27 to TRBJ1-6; no firm D call. This CDR3 region has 13 residues. CDR1 MNHEY and CDR2 SMNVEV come from the germline V gene (reference sequence). The CDR3 sequence is CTSSLFYNSPLHF. Written as DNA, the CDR3 is TGTACCAGCAGTTTATTCTATAATTCACCCCTCCACTTT.

The genes are TRBV19 and TRBJ2-1; unclear D gene. Germline V gene data show CDR1 as LNHDA and CDR2 as SQIVND (reference sequence). CDR3 length: 14 residues. Trimming shortened V by 2 bases and J by 4 bases, and 9 bases separated the two germline ends. This chain's CDR3 is CASSIRAAYNEQFF. DNA for the CDR3: TGTGCCAGTAGTATAAGGGCCGCATACAATGAGCAGTTCTTC.

J is TRBJ2-1 and V is TRBV4-1; D uncertain. Trimming cost V 5 bases and J 4 bases, with 6 bases left between them. Germline V gene lookup returns CDR1 MGHRA and CDR2 YSYEKL. The CDR3 runs 12 residues. The CDR3, as DNA: TGCGCCAGCAGCTCCCAGTACAATGAGCAGTTCTTC. This gives the protein CASSSQYNEQFF.

The gene calls are TRBV4-1 and TRBJ1-5; TRBD1 agrees at 7 bases. V was clipped by 0 bases and J by 0 bases; unmatched bases: 8. Germline V lookup: CDR1 MGHRA, CDR2 YSYEKL. The CDR3 length is 18 residues. CDR3 in DNA: TGCGCCAGCAGCCAAGATAGCGGGACAGATTATAGCAATCAGCCCCAGCATTTT. This translates into CASSQDSGTDYSNQPQHF.